The rows below give T cell receptor beta chains drawn from one sample of a study of technical replicates of blood from a handful of donors. Generated by immunoSEQ multiplex PCR, the TCRdb table keeps only in-frame clones and is missing some. The sample yields 70,000 or so clones, approximately 98% seen once. The source material was T cells isolated from PBMCs. These TCRs come from a human donor in good health. The CDR3 runs from the conserved cysteine through the conserved F or W. The order of the fields is J gene, V gene, CDR3 protein.

TRBJ2-7 TRBV6-5 CASSYRTSYEQYF
TRBJ2-3 TRBV27 CASCPSGSCTDTQYF
TRBJ2-7 TRBV27 CASSIQGAYEQYF
TRBJ2-3 TRBV6-4 CASKIAGEADTQYF
TRBJ1-2 TRBV19 CASSIGQGFYGYTF
TRBJ1-4 TRBV14 CASSHSGDRANEKLFF
TRBJ2-7 TRBV5-1 CASGAGRASEQYF
TRBJ2-5 TRBV9 CASSVGTSVETQYF
TRBJ2-3 TRBV7-2 CASSITGAGVVDTQYF
TRBJ2-1 TRBV23-1 CASSHIPPTDNEQFF
TRBJ1-5 TRBV13 CASSLSRGPLRQPQHF
TRBJ2-5 TRBV29-1 CSFRTSGGETQYF
TRBJ1-5 TRBV30 CAWSGAKIGEPQHF
TRBJ1-1 TRBV15 CATGEQGMNTEAFF
TRBJ2-7 TRBV19 CASSIVAGTYEQYF
TRBJ2-1 TRBV11-2 CASSLVVGGPYNEQFF
TRBJ2-1 TRBV4-2 CASSQEEAGSYNEQFF
TRBJ1-2 TRBV27 CASSLAGQGQGYTF
TRBJ2-3 TRBV19 CASLSTDTQYF
TRBJ1-1 TRBV7-9 CASSSKNTEAFF
TRBJ2-2 TRBV30 CACPGTANTGELFF
TRBJ2-3 TRBV7-8 CASFSEGDTQYF
TRBJ2-2 TRBV14 CASSQVLNGELFF
TRBJ2-1 TRBV25-1 CASSEYVRDNEQFF